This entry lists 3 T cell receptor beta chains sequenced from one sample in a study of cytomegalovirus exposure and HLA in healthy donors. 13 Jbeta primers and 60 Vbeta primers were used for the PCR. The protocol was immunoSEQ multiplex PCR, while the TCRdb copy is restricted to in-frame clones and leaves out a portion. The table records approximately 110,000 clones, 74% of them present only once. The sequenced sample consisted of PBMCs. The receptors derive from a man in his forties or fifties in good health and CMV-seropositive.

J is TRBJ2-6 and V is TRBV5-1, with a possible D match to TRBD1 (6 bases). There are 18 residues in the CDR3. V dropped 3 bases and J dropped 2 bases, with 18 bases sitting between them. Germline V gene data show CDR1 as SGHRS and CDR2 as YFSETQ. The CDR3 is CASSSSDRGTAGANVLTF. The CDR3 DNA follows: TGCGCCAGCAGCTCCTCGGACAGAGGAACGGCTGGGGCCAACGTCCTGACTTTC.

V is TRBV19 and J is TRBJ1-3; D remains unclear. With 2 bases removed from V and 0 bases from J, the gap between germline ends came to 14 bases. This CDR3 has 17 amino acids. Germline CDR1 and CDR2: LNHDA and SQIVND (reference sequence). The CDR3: CASSITNGVASGNTIYF. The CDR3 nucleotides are TGTGCCAGTAGTATAACTAACGGGGTCGCCTCTGGAAACACCATATATTTT. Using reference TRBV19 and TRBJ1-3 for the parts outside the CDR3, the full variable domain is DGGITQSPKYLFRKEGQNVTLSCEQNLNHDAMYWYRQDPGQGLRLIYYSQIVNDFQKGDIAEGYSVSREKKESFPLTVTSAQKNPTAFYLCASSITNGVASGNTIYFGEGSWLTVV.

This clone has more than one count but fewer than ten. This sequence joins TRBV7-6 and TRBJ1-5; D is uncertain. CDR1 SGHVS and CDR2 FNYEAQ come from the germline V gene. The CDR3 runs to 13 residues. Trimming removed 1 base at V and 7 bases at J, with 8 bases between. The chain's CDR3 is CASSLGGGQPQHF. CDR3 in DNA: TGTGCCAGCAGCTTAGGGGGAGGACAGCCCCAGCATTTT. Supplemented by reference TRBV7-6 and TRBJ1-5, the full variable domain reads GAGVSQSPRYKVTKRGQDVALRCDPISGHVSLYWYRQALGQGPEFLTYFNYEAQQDKSGLPNDRFSAERPEGSISTLTIQRTEQRDSAMYRCASSLGGGQPQHFGDGTRLSIL.